These T cell receptor beta chains were read from a single sample in a study of blood T cell repertoires in COVID-19. Method: immunoSEQ multiplex PCR; TCRdb's copy keeps in-frame clones and lacks some. The table includes 300,000 to 350,000 clones, 88% detected once. The sequencing input was peripheral blood. The receptors come from a woman aged 25 to 39 with COVID-19, enrolled during active disease. The conserved cysteine and the conserved F or W are not part of the CDR3 here. Each record gives: V gene, clone size, J gene, D gene, CDR3 protein. D genes are given only for firm matches. The size of a clone is reported for some rows only, either as once, few or many, or as a class for expanded clones.

TRBV7-9	.	TRBJ2-1	TRBD1	ASSPTGTGQYNEQF
TRBV3-1/TRBV3-2	.	TRBJ2-3	TRBD1	ASRNNRGRALGTDTQY
TRBV19	.	TRBJ1-2	TRBD1	ASSPYGTGGDYGYT
TRBV15	.	TRBJ1-5	TRBD1	ATSRDPAGGQPQH
TRBV7-9	.	TRBJ2-1	TRBD2	ASSLAPAGSDEQF
TRBV11-2	few	TRBJ1-2	TRBD1	ASSRQGNGYT
TRBV2	.	TRBJ2-5	.	ASSGGMGETQY
TRBV19	.	TRBJ1-1	TRBD1	ASSPGTGDTEAF
TRBV7-2	.	TRBJ2-3	.	ASSLGGRVGTDTQY
TRBV5-4	.	TRBJ2-1	.	ASSPRVAGGYNEQF
TRBV19	.	TRBJ1-2	.	ASRTVTGQGYT
TRBV6-5	few	TRBJ1-2	TRBD1	ASSYEGTAYGYT
TRBV7-2	.	TRBJ1-1	TRBD1	ASSFQQGYTEAF
TRBV28	few	TRBJ2-3	TRBD2	ASRQAGTRADTQY
TRBV25-1	.	TRBJ1-4	.	ASSEYGGGSNEKLF
TRBV27	.	TRBJ2-3	TRBD1	ASSLSPPTGATTDTQY
TRBV7-9	.	TRBJ1-5	.	ASSLTVNQPQH
TRBV15	.	TRBJ1-5	.	ATSAERRDQPQH
TRBV5-1	.	TRBJ2-3	.	ASSLDQSTDTQY
TRBV27	.	TRBJ2-1	TRBD1	ASGMTGSSYNEQF
TRBV6-5	.	TRBJ1-5	TRBD1	ASSRDRNSNQPQH
TRBV7-2	.	TRBJ1-1	.	ASRVQGRTEAF
TRBV28	.	TRBJ1-6	TRBD1	ASRDRSSYNSPLH